The sequence of this TCR beta chain was determined in a study of shared clonotypes between healthy human individuals. Study-wide results and limits: As a rule, naive subsets had a larger estimated richness than memory subsets. Rarefaction curves obtained for sorted subsets showed sequencing incomplete despite large depth. Across a few donors, naive CD4 shared around 5.3%, naive CD8 around 3.8%, memory CD4 over 2%, memory CD8 0.4% to 0.5%.

Every subset's genomic DNA went evenly onto several immunoSEQ plates. TCRdb keeps only in-frame clones here, not all; method: immunoSEQ multiplex PCR. The sample consists of 950,000 to 1,100,000 clones, approximately 68% of them appearing once. A word on this clone: As yet, its antigen is unknown.

The clonotype originates from a man between 18 and 35 years old in good health. Sequencing was done on a sample of memory CD4+ T cells sorted from blood. Subset specified: CD45RA-negative fraction.

CDR3 bases: TGCGCCAGCAGCCAAGAAGCGGCAGGATGGAACTATGGCTACACCTTC. Its protein product is CASSQEAAGWNYGYTF. The rearrangement uses TRBV4-3 and TRBJ1-2; D uncertain. This CDR3 has 16 amino acids. Trimming stripped 0 bases from V and 2 bases from J, with 13 bases between. Germline CDR1 LGHNA, CDR2 YSLEER.